This T cell receptor (beta chain) was sequenced during a study of shared clonotypes between healthy human individuals. From germline, CDR1 is MNHEY and CDR2 SVGAGI. V lost 8 bases and J lost 0, with 17 bases in between. The CDR3 spans 15 residues. Notes on the study in general: The study found roughly 5% of naive CD4 clonotypes shared across a few donors. Compared with memory subsets, naive subsets generally had larger estimated richness. In this cohort, only blood was sampled, and tissue repertoires likely differ.

The investigators split CD4+ cells into a CD45RA+ naive subset and a CD45RA-negative memory subset. As for this clone: Its antigen is undetermined.

Produced via immunoSEQ multiplex PCR; TCRdb's table is partial and in-frame only. The repertoire has about 1 million clones, about 74% of them found once; the top ten carry roughly 1.5%. This receptor was obtained from a man aged 18-30 years in good health. Sequencing was performed on memory CD4+ T cells sorted from blood. As for subset: CD45RA-negative fraction. The genes are TRBV6-5 and TRBJ2-7; D gene uncertain. Written as DNA, the CDR3 is TGTGCCAGCGCAACCGGTCACAAGAGCTCCTACGAGCAGTACTTC. Translated: CASATGHKSSYEQYF.